This TCR beta chain was observed in a study of identical twins. Study-wide points: Beta out-of-frame twin sharing showed a weaker excess. Without tracking the same donors, conclusions rested on cross-sectional statistical analysis. Monozygotic twins shared more out-of-frame TCR alpha than recombination models predicted.

With regard to this clonotype: What it recognizes is unknown.

The CDR3 has 15 residues. The V and J ends lost 7 bases and 5 bases, in that order; junction bases with no gene match: 12. A universal primer site arose from template switching, and cDNA bore unique molecular identifiers. TCRdb called the 5' RACE reads again in MiXCR, with one record for every CDR3 protein. The sample records 400,000 to 600,000 distinct CDR3 sequences, about 22% being singletons. The data also belong to a second study, concerning yellow fever vaccine responses in identical twins.

The chain uses TRBV12-3 or TRBV12-4 and TRBJ2-3, with TRBD2 identical over 7 bases. The clonotype comes from a woman between 18 and 29 years old in good health. Specimen: CD4+ T cells sorted from blood. CDR3 in amino acids: CASTLAALERDTQYF. The CDR3 coding sequence is TGTGCCAGCACCCTAGCGGCCCTAGAGAGAGATACGCAGTATTTT.